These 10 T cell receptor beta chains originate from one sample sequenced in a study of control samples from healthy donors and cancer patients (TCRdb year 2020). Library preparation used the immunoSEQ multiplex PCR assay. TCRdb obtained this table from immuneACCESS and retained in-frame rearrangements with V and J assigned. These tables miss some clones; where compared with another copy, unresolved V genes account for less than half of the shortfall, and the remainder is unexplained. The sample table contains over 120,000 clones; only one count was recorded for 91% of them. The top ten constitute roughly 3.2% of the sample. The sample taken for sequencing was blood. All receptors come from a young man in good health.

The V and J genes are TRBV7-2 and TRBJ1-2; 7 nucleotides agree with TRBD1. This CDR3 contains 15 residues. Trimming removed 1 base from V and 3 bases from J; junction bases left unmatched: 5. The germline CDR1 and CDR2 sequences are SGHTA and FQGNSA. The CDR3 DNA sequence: TGTGCCAGCAGCTTAGGACAGGGCGACGACTATGGCTACACCTTC. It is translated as CASSLGQGDDYGYTF.

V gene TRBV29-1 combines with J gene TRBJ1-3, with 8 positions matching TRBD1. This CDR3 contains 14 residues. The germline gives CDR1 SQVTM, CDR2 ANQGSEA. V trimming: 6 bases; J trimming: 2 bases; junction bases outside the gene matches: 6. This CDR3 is CSVDRVEAGNTIYF. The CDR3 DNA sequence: TGCAGCGTGGACAGGGTGGAAGCTGGAAACACCATATATTTT.

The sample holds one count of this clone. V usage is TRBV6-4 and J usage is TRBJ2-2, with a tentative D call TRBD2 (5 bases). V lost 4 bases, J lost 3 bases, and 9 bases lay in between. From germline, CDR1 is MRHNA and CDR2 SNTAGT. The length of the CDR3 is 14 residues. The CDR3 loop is CASSAGFDTGELFF. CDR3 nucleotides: TGTGCCAGCAGTGCGGGGTTCGACACCGGGGAGCTGTTTTTT.

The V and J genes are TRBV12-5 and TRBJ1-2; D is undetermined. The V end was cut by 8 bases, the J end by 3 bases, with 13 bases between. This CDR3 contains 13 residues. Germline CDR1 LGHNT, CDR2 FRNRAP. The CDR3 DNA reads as TGTGCTAGTAGAAAGGGTGTCGACTATGGCTACACCTTC. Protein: CASRKGVDYGYTF.

CDR3 loop: CASSESWGADGYTF. The CDR3 nucleotides are TGCGCCAGCAGTGAGTCGTGGGGGGCTGACGGCTACACCTTC. The rearrangement uses TRBV10-2 and TRBJ1-2; maybe TRBD1 (6 bases). The CDR3 totals 14 residues. Germline lookup yields CDR1 WSHSY and CDR2 SAAADI. V gave up 0 bases and J gave up 8 bases, with 13 bases separating them.

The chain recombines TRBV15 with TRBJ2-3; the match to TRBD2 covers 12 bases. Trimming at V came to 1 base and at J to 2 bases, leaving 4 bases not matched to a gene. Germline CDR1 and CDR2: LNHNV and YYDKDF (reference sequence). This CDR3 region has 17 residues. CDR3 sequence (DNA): TGTGCCACCAGCAGAGGGGCTAGCGGGGGGGCCACAGATACGCAGTATTTT. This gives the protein CATSRGASGGATDTQYF.

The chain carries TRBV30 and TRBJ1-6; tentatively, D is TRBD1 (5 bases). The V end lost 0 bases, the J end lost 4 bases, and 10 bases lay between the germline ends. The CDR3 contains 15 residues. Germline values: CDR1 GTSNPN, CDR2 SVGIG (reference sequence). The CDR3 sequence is CAWSVLTGYNSPLHF. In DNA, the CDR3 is TGTGCCTGGAGTGTACTAACAGGTTATAATTCACCCCTCCACTTT. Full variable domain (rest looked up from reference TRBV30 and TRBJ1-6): SQTIHQWPATLVQPVGSPLSLECTVEGTSNPNLYWYRQAAGRGLQLLFYSVGIGQISSEVPQNLSASRPQDRQFILSSKKLLLSDSGFYLCAWSVLTGYNSPLHFGNGTRLTVT.

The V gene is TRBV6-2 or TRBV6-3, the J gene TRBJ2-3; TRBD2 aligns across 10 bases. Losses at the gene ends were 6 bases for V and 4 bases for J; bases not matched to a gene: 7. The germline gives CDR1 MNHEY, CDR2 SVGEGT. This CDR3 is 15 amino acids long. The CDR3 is CASSPLAGGPDTQYF. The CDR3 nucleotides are TGTGCCAGCAGCCCATTAGCGGGGGGCCCAGATACGCAGTATTTT.

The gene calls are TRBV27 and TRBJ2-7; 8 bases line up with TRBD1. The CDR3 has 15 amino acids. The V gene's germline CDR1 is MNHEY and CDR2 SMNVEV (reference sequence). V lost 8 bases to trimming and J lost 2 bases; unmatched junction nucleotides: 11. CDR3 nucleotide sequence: TGTGCCAGCGGGCAGGGGGCCTACAAAACCTACGAGCAGTACTTC. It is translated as CASGQGAYKTYEQYF.

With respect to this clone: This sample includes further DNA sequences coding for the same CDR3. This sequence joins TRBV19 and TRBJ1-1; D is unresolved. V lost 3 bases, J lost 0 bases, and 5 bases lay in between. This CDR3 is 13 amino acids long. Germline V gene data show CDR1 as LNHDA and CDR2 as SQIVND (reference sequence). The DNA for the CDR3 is TGTGCCAGTAGTATGTCAGTGAACACTGAAGCTTTCTTT. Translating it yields CASSMSVNTEAFF.